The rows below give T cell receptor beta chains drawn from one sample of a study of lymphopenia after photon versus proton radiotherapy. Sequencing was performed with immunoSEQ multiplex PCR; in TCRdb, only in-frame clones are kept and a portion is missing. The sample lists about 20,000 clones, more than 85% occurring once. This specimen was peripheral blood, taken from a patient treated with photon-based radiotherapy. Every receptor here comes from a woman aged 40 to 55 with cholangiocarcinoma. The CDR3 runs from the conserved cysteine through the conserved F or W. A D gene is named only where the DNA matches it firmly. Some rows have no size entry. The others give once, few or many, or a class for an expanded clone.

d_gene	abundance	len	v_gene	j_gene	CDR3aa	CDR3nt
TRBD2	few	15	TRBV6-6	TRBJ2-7	CASRRGVAGVGEQYF	TGTGCCAGCAGACGAGGGGTAGCGGGAGTAGGGGAGCAGTACTTC
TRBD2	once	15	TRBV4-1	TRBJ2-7	CASSLTSGGPYEQYF	TGCGCCAGCAGCCTTACTAGCGGGGGACCTTACGAGCAGTACTTC
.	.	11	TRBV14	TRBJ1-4	CASSQTSVLFF	TGTGCCAGCAGCCAAACGTCAGTACTGTTTTTT
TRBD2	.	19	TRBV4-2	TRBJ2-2	CASSQGDGGSGANTGELFF	TGTGCCAGCAGCCAAGGAGACGGGGGTAGCGGGGCAAACACCGGGGAGCTGTTTTTT
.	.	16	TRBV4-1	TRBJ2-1	CASSQEPDFLNNEQFF	TGCGCCAGCAGCCAAGAGCCTGACTTCCTTAACAATGAGCAGTTCTTC
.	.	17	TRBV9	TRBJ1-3	CASSVGEWGASGNTIYF	TGTGCCAGCAGCGTAGGAGAGTGGGGTGCCTCTGGAAACACCATATATTTT
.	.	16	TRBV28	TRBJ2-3	CASSLGTHGSTDTQYF	TGTGCCAGCAGTTTGGGGACCCACGGGAGCACAGATACGCAGTATTTT
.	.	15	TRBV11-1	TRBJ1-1	CASSLAAGVRTEAFF	TGTGCCAGCAGCTTAGCCGCAGGGGTTCGCACTGAAGCTTTCTTT
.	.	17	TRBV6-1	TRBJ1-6	CASRERQEASYNSPLHF	TGTGCCAGCAGGGAACGACAGGAGGCGTCCTATAATTCACCCCTCCACTTT
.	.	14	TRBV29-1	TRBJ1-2	CSVVGRVSNYGYTF	TGCAGCGTTGTAGGACGGGTTTCTAACTATGGCTACACCTTC
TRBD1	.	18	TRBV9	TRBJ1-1	CASSPRPGGRVMNTEAFF	TGTGCCAGCAGCCCTCGCCCAGGGGGGAGGGTAATGAACACTGAAGCTTTCTTT
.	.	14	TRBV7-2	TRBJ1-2	CASSQNRAPSGYTF	TGTGCCAGCAGCCAAAACCGGGCCCCGTCTGGCTACACCTTC
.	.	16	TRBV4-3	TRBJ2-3	CASSQDGAGTTDTQYF	TGCGCCAGCAGCCAAGATGGGGCGGGCACTACAGATACGCAGTATTTT
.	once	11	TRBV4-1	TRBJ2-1	CASSQDSEQFF	TGCGCCAGCAGCCAAGACAGTGAGCAGTTCTTC
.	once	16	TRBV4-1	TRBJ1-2	CASSQVLGGRFYGYTF	TGCGCCAGCAGCCAAGTGTTAGGTGGCAGGTTCTATGGCTACACCTTC
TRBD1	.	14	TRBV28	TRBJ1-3	CASGDSASGNTIYF	TGTGCCAGCGGGGACAGTGCCTCTGGAAACACCATATATTTT
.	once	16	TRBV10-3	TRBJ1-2	CAISESTPGSSGGYTF	TGTGCCATCAGTGAGTCGACCCCGGGGTCTTCAGGGGGCTACACCTTC
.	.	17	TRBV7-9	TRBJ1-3	CASSVGQRALSGNTIYF	TGTGCCAGCAGCGTAGGGCAGCGGGCCCTCTCTGGAAACACCATATATTTT
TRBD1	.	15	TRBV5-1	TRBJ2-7	CASSLEGQGSYEQYF	TGCGCCAGCAGCTTGGAGGGACAGGGGTCCTACGAGCAGTACTTC
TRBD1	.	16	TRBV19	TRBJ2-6	CASSIGQDAGANVLTF	TGTGCCAGTAGTATTGGACAGGACGCTGGGGCCAACGTCCTGACTTTC
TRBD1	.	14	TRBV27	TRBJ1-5	CASSRQGGVQPQHF	TGTGCCAGCAGTAGACAGGGGGGGGTTCAGCCCCAGCATTTT
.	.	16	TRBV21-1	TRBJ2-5	CASSLRRLAVQETQYF	TGTGCCAGCAGCTTACGTCGGTTGGCAGTACAAGAGACCCAGTACTTC
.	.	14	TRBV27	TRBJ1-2	CASSSTPGHGLYTF	TGTGCCAGCAGTTCGACTCCGGGACACGGGCTTTACACCTTC
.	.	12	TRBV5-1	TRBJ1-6	CASSAGSLPLHF	TGCGCCAGCTCAGCGGGGAGCCTACCCCTCCACTTT
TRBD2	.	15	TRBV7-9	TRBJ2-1	CASSLGSASGNKQFF	TGTGCCAGCAGCTTAGGTAGTGCTAGCGGCAATAAGCAGTTCTTC
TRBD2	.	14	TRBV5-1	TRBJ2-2	CASSSPGGAGELFF	TGCGCCAGCAGCTCCCCGGGGGGGGCCGGGGAGCTGTTTTTT
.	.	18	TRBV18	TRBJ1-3	CASSPLQGPASSGNTIYF	TGTGCCAGCTCACCACTCCAGGGCCCCGCAAGCTCTGGAAACACCATATATTTT
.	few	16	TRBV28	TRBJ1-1	CASSSGVGARKTEAFF	TGTGCCAGCAGTTCCGGTGTAGGGGCGAGGAAAACTGAAGCTTTCTTT
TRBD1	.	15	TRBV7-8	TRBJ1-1	CASSRDRGRNTEAFF	TGTGCCAGCAGCCGGGACAGGGGCCGGAACACTGAAGCTTTCTTT
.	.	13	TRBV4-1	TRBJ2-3	CASSQESLDTQYF	TGCGCCAGCAGCCAAGAAAGTTTGGATACGCAGTATTTT
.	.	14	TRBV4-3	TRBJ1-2	CASSQDSRANGYTF	TGCGCCAGCAGCCAGGACAGTAGGGCTAATGGCTACACCTTC
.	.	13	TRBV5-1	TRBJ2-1	CASRLGENNEQFF	TGCGCCAGCAGGTTAGGAGAAAACAATGAGCAGTTCTTC
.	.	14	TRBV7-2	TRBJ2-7	CASSSDYRAYEQYF	TGTGCCAGCAGCTCTGACTACCGGGCCTACGAGCAGTACTTC
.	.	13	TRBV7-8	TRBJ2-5	CASRGPRDRTQYF	TGTGCCAGCAGGGGGCCTAGAGACCGGACCCAGTACTTC
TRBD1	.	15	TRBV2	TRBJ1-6	CASTGRTGGGSPLHF	TGTGCCAGCACCGGAAGGACAGGGGGAGGTTCACCCCTCCACTTT
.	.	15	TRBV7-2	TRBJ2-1	CASSLELTLYNEQFF	TGTGCCAGCAGCTTAGAACTTACCCTATACAATGAGCAGTTCTTC
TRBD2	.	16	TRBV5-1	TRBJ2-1	CASSLSGTSGRNEQFF	TGCGCCAGCAGCTTGTCCGGGACTAGCGGGAGGAATGAGCAGTTCTTC
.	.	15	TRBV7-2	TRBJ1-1	CASSLKRGGFTEAFF	TGTGCCAGCAGTTTAAAAAGGGGGGGATTCACTGAAGCTTTCTTT
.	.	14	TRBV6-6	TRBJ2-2	CASRYSDTGGELFF	TGTGCCAGCAGGTATTCTGACACAGGAGGGGAGCTGTTTTTT
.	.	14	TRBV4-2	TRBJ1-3	CASSSSESGNTIYF	TGTGCCAGCAGCTCGTCAGAATCGGGAAACACCATATATTTT
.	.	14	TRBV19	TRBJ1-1	CASSLLTGRTEAFF	TGTGCCAGTAGTCTATTGACGGGAAGGACTGAAGCTTTCTTT
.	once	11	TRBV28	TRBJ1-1	CASSLTAEAFF	TGTGCCAGCAGTTTGACAGCTGAAGCTTTCTTT
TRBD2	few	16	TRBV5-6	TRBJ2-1	CASSFPGTSVDNEQFF	TGTGCCAGCAGCTTCCCAGGGACTAGCGTGGACAATGAGCAGTTCTTC
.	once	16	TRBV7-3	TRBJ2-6	CASSLGPPSGANVLTF	TGTGCCAGCAGCTTAGGCCCCCCATCTGGGGCCAACGTCCTGACTTTC
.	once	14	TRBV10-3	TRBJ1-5	CAISEHRVEQPQHF	TGTGCCATCAGTGAGCACAGGGTTGAACAGCCCCAGCATTTT
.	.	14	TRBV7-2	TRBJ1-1	CASSSQGGNTEAFF	TGTGCCAGCAGCTCCCAAGGGGGGAACACTGAAGCTTTCTTT
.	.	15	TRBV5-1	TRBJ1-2	CASTPLGALSDGYTF	TGCGCCAGCACGCCCCTCGGGGCCCTTAGCGATGGCTACACCTTC
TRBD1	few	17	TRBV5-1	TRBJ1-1	CASSQGTGGGWNTEAFF	TGCGCCAGCAGCCAAGGGACAGGGGGCGGGTGGAACACTGAAGCTTTCTTT
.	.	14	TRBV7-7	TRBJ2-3	CASSLAAFTDTQYF	TGTGCTAGCAGCTTAGCGGCTTTCACAGATACGCAGTATTTT
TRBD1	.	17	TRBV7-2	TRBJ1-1	CASSFPGQGAANTEAFF	TGTGCCAGTTCTTTCCCGGGACAGGGGGCAGCGAACACTGAAGCTTTCTTT
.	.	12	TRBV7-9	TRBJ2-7	CASSPGYYEQYF	TGTGCCAGCAGCCCGGGGTATTACGAGCAGTACTTC
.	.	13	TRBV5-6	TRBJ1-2	CASSLRQNYGYTF	TGTGCCAGCAGCTTGAGACAGAACTATGGCTACACCTTC
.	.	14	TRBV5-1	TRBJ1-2	CASSTTGTSYGYTF	TGCGCCAGCAGCACAACCGGGACCTCCTATGGCTACACCTTC
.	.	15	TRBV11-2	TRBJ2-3	CASSPARGHTDTQYF	TGTGCCAGCAGCCCCGCCCGAGGGCACACAGATACGCAGTATTTT
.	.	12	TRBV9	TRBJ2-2	CASKAVNGELFF	TGTGCCAGCAAAGCGGTTAACGGGGAGCTGTTTTTT
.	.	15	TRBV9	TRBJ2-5	CASSASLGLQETQYF	TGTGCCAGCAGCGCTAGTTTAGGCCTTCAAGAGACCCAGTACTTC
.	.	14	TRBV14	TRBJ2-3	CASSHGGRLNTQYF	TGTGCCAGCAGCCACGGGGGGCGTTTGAATACGCAGTATTTT
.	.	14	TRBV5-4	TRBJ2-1	CASSLGGPISEQFF	TGTGCCAGCAGCTTGGGAGGACCTATCAGTGAGCAGTTCTTC